This T cell receptor beta chain comes out of a study of human T cells and chemical hapten exposure. General observations from the study: Those TCRs sitting above 1 in 1000 frequency stayed the same with DPC sensitization.

This clonotype was counted many times. Its antigen is still unknown. The V gene lost 6 bases and the J gene lost 6 bases, with 12 bases spanning the gap. The CDR3 spans 13 residues. MiXCR, run by TCRdb on the RACE reads, gives a single entry per CDR3 protein. The sample includes tens of thousands of distinct CDR3 sequences, 5.5% seen only once; the top ten take around 13%. Time point of the sample: healthy volunteer bleed at 6 weeks. From whole blood left unfractionated, total RNA was extracted. The gene calls are TRBV12-3 or TRBV12-4 and TRBJ1-5; a possible D gene is TRBD1 (6 bases). The source is a human donor in good health. Some clones in this sample may be carry-over from other donors' samples. Material for sequencing was whole blood. The CDR3, as DNA: TGTGCCAGCAGCCCGGACAGACTTCAGCCCCAGCATTTT. It codes for CASSPDRLQPQHF.